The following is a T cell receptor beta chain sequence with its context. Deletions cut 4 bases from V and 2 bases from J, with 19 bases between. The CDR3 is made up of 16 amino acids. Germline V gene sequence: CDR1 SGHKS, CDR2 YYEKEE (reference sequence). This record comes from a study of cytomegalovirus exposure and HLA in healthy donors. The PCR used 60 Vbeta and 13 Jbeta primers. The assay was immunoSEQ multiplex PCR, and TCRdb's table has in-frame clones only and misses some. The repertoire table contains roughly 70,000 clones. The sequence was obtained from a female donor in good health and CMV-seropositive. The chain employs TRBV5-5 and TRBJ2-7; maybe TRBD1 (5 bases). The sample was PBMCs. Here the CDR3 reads CASSVAGRYKAYEQYF. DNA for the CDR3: TGTGCCAGCAGCGTCGCAGGGCGATACAAAGCCTACGAGCAGTACTTC.